This T cell receptor beta chain is drawn from a study of T cell responses to AZD1222 COVID-19 vaccine. Some clones are missing from TCRdb's copy, which holds only in-frame ones; the method was immunoSEQ multiplex PCR. The data hold about 140,000 clones, with approximately 91% observed a single time. Study findings and constraints: Every sample of the repertoires postdated the peak T cell response. Nearly half of unique spike-specific TCRs reportedly avoided B.1.351 and B.1.1.7 mutated regions. The donor cohort was predominantly white British with a female majority, and clonal diversity may have been underestimated. Just a handful of AZD1222 recipients tested seropositive at baseline.

This clone was found a few times. Its antigen remains unknown. The CDR3 is 19 residues long. This clonotype was sampled from an adult in good health. The chain uses TRBV1 and TRBJ1-4; the table's D call TRBD1 went unverified against the DNA. TRBV1 is an annotated pseudogene. This specimen consisted of peripheral blood, obtained on day 0 of AZD1222 vaccination. The CDR3 is CTSSQGGQGAVATNDGAFF. The DNA of the CDR3 is TGCACCAGCAGCCAAGGTGGACAGGGGGCTGTCGCAACTAATGATGGGGCCTTTTTT.